Listed below are T cell receptor beta chains from one sample, sequenced in a study of blood T cell repertoires in COVID-19. Profiled with immunoSEQ multiplex PCR; TCRdb holds only in-frame clones, not every one. The profile shows fewer than 250,000 clones, about 89% of them singletons. Sample: peripheral blood. The receptors here all came from a man aged 55 to 70 who had recovered from COVID-19. Each CDR3 is given with its conserved first and last residue. D genes are given only for firm matches. Clone size appears in some rows only: once, few, many, or a class for an expanded clone.

TRBD2	TRBV25-1	NA	TRBJ2-1	TGTGCCAGCGAGGGATGGCTAGCGGGAGGTATGGTAATGAATGAGCAGTTCTTC	CASEGWLAGGMVMNEQFF
TRBD1	TRBV7-9	NA	TRBJ1-5	TGTGCCAGCATTCGAGCAGGGGGCAGCAATCAGCCCCAGCATTTT	CASIRAGGSNQPQHF
TRBD2	TRBV6-5	NA	TRBJ2-5	TGTGCCAGCAGTTTGGATAGCGGGGGGAGATCGGAGACCCAGTACTTC	CASSLDSGGRSETQYF
NA	TRBV4-2	NA	TRBJ2-2	TGTGCCAGCAGCCAAGAAAGGACACACAACACCGGGGAGCTGTTTTTT	CASSQERTHNTGELFF
NA	TRBV5-1	NA	TRBJ1-1	TGCGCCAGCAGCTTGTTAACTCCGAACACTGAAGCTTTCTTT	CASSLLTPNTEAFF
TRBD2	TRBV6-5	once	TRBJ2-7	TGTGCCAGTTGGGGCGGGACTAGCGGAACCTACGAGCAGTACTTC	CASWGGTSGTYEQYF
NA	TRBV12-5	NA	TRBJ2-3	TGTGCTAGTGGCCAGGAGGGGGCCTGGCAGTATTTT	CASGQEGAWQYF
NA	TRBV24-1	NA	TRBJ2-1	TGTGCCACCAGTGATACCGCCGGGACAAGCCAGCAGTTCTTC	CATSDTAGTSQQFF
TRBD2	TRBV18	NA	TRBJ2-1	TGTGCCAGCTCACCTACTAGCGGGAGGGTGAAGGAGCAGTTCTTC	CASSPTSGRVKEQFF
NA	TRBV11-2	NA	TRBJ1-2	TGTGCCAGCAGCTTAGGTGGCCGGACAGACAACTATGGCTACACCTTC	CASSLGGRTDNYGYTF
TRBD2	TRBV4-1	NA	TRBJ2-1	TGCGCCAGCAGTCCCGGGACTAGTCCCAACAATGAGCAGTTCTTC	CASSPGTSPNNEQFF
TRBD2	TRBV7-9	NA	TRBJ2-2	TGTGCCAGCAGCTTCTTAGCGGGAGTGTCCGGGGAGCTGTTTTTT	CASSFLAGVSGELFF
NA	TRBV28	few	TRBJ1-4	TGTGCCAGCAGTTTTTCCGGGACTGCTATTTTT	CASSFSGTAIF
NA	TRBV9	few	TRBJ1-6	TGTGCCAGCAGCGTAGGTCAGGGGTCCGGGTCACCCCTCCACTTT	CASSVGQGSGSPLHF
NA	TRBV30	few	TRBJ1-1	TGTGCCTGGAGTGTAAACAGCAAAAACACTGAAGCTTTCTTT	CAWSVNSKNTEAFF
NA	TRBV20-1	NA	TRBJ2-3	TGCAGTGCCTGGGGGCCAGATACGCAGTATTTT	CSAWGPDTQYF
NA	TRBV19	NA	TRBJ2-3	TGTGCCAGTAGTGGCGCAGGCGGGGTGGGTTACACAGATACGCAGTATTTT	CASSGAGGVGYTDTQYF
TRBD2	TRBV6-2/TRBV6-3	NA	TRBJ2-3	TGTGCCAGCCGCCCCTGGCGGGAGGGCCCGGATACGCAGTATTTT	CASRPWREGPDTQYF
NA	TRBV6-5	NA	TRBJ2-2	TGTGCACATAGGAGAGGGAACACCGGGGAGCTGTTTTTT	CAHRRGNTGELFF
TRBD2	TRBV7-3	NA	TRBJ2-7	TGTGCCAGCAGCCTAGCGGGGGGGCCGTACGAGCAGTACTTC	CASSLAGGPYEQYF
TRBD2	TRBV5-4	NA	TRBJ2-3	TGTGCCAGCAGCTCCCCGGCGGGGGGGCCATTAAATACGCAGTATTTT	CASSSPAGGPLNTQYF
TRBD1	TRBV27	NA	TRBJ1-1	TGTGCCAGCAGTCGCCGGGACAGCAGTGTAGCTTTCTTT	CASSRRDSSVAFF
TRBD2	TRBV6-2/TRBV6-3	few	TRBJ2-2	TGTGCCAGCAGTTTTTGGACTAGCGGGCCGTCTGGGGAGCTGTTTTTT	CASSFWTSGPSGELFF
NA	TRBV5-4	NA	TRBJ2-7	TGTGCCAGCAGCTTCCAATCCTACGAGCAGTACTTC	CASSFQSYEQYF
NA	TRBV7-2	NA	TRBJ2-3	TGTGCCAGCACCCCCCGGTTGGTAGCAGATACGCAGTATTTT	CASTPRLVADTQYF
NA	TRBV27	NA	TRBJ2-3	TGTGCCAGCAGTCTGCGGAGGGCCTTGGATACGCAGTATTTT	CASSLRRALDTQYF
NA	TRBV5-6	NA	TRBJ2-7	TGTGCCAGCAGCTTGTCCGGGAGCGTCTACGAGCAGTACTTC	CASSLSGSVYEQYF
NA	TRBV13	NA	TRBJ1-1	TGTGCCAGCAGCTTACGGCAGTTCTCCGGGGACACTGAAGCTTTCTTT	CASSLRQFSGDTEAFF
NA	TRBV2	few	TRBJ2-7	TGTGCCAGCAGTGGAGAATATGCGGGCGACCGTTCCCACGAGCAGTACTTC	CASSGEYAGDRSHEQYF
NA	TRBV5-1	NA	TRBJ2-4	TGCGCCAGCAGCTTATCACAGGGTAAAAACATTCAGTACTTC	CASSLSQGKNIQYF
TRBD1	TRBV5-1	once	TRBJ1-6	TGCGCCAGCAGCTTGGATCCAGGGGGCGGGAATTCACCCCTCCACTTT	CASSLDPGGGNSPLHF
TRBD1	TRBV6-5	NA	TRBJ2-1	TGTGCCAGCAGGACGACAGGGGTGGGCAACAATGAGCAGTTCTTC	CASRTTGVGNNEQFF
NA	TRBV19	NA	TRBJ1-5	TGTGCCACAACAGGGTATAGCAATCAGCCCCAGCATTTT	CATTGYSNQPQHF
NA	TRBV28	NA	TRBJ2-7	TGTGCCAGCAGCCTAACGTCCGACGAGCAGTACTTC	CASSLTSDEQYF
NA	TRBV7-6	NA	TRBJ2-7	TGTGCCAGCAGCAAAGAAGGAGGGGGCGCTTACGAGCAGTACTTC	CASSKEGGGAYEQYF
TRBD1	TRBV5-1	NA	TRBJ1-2	TGCGCCAGCAGCTTCAATCGCGGACAGGGGGCAAACTATGGCTACACCTTC	CASSFNRGQGANYGYTF
NA	TRBV7-2	NA	TRBJ1-1	TGTGCCAGCAGCTTCGTTGGAGGAGCAACTGAAGCTTTCTTT	CASSFVGGATEAFF
TRBD2	TRBV28	NA	TRBJ2-1	TGTGCCAGCAGGTCCGGGCGGGGGGTTTCCTACAATGAGCAGTTCTTC	CASRSGRGVSYNEQFF
NA	TRBV3-1/TRBV3-2	NA	TRBJ1-4	TGTGCCAGCAGCCAAAGACAGTTTAATGAAAAACTGTTTTTT	CASSQRQFNEKLFF
TRBD1	TRBV28	NA	TRBJ1-4	TGTGCCAGCAGTTTGGGACAGGGGGCGATCTCTAGTGAAAAACTGTTTTTT	CASSLGQGAISSEKLFF
TRBD2	TRBV4-1	NA	TRBJ2-1	TGCGCCAGCAGCCGATCCGGGACTAGCGGGAATTACAATGAGCAGTTCTTC	CASSRSGTSGNYNEQFF
TRBD2	TRBV12-3/TRBV12-4	NA	TRBJ2-5	TGTGCCAGCAGCCCGACCGCGGGGGCCCAGTACTTC	CASSPTAGAQYF
TRBD1	TRBV5-1	NA	TRBJ1-1	TGCGCCAGCAGCGTATGGGACAGTCTGAACACTGAAGCTTTCTTT	CASSVWDSLNTEAFF
NA	TRBV12-3/TRBV12-4	NA	TRBJ2-1	TGTGCCAGCAGTTTGGGGCCCGAGAATGAGCAGTTCTTC	CASSLGPENEQFF
TRBD1	TRBV7-9	NA	TRBJ1-1	TGTGCCAGCAGCGAGACGGGACAGGGGGCGACTTTTAACACTGAAGCTTTCTTT	CASSETGQGATFNTEAFF
NA	TRBV19	NA	TRBJ2-2	TGTGCCAGTAGACTAGGACCGGATGGGATGGGGACCGGGGAGCTGTTTTTT	CASRLGPDGMGTGELFF
NA	TRBV6-1	NA	TRBJ1-2	TGTGCCAGCTGCGTCTCCTCAGGGGCCGCCTATGGCTACACCTTC	CASCVSSGAAYGYTF
TRBD1	TRBV30	NA	TRBJ1-1	TGTGCCTGGAGTCGGGACAGGGCGAACACTGAAGCTTTCTTT	CAWSRDRANTEAFF
NA	TRBV7-3	NA	TRBJ2-2	TGTGCCAGCAGCCCCCCCCGAGGGCCCGGGGAGCTGTTTTTT	CASSPPRGPGELFF
NA	TRBV5-1	NA	TRBJ2-5	TGCGCCAGCAAGACGGGGAACCAAGAGACCCAGTACTTC	CASKTGNQETQYF
TRBD2	TRBV9	NA	TRBJ2-2	TGTGCCAGCAGCAGAGCGGGAGCGGTAACCGGGGAGCTGTTTTTT	CASSRAGAVTGELFF
TRBD2	TRBV30	NA	TRBJ2-1	TGTGCCTGGAGTGTACGCGGGCTAGCGGGAGGCTATGAGCAGTTCTTC	CAWSVRGLAGGYEQFF
TRBD1	TRBV29-1	NA	TRBJ2-7	TGCAGCGTTGACGGACTCCGGGACAGGGACTTTTACGAGCAGTACTTC	CSVDGLRDRDFYEQYF
NA	TRBV9	NA	TRBJ1-6	TGTGCCAGCAGCGTACTGGCAGCGGCTTCACCCCTCCACTTT	CASSVLAAASPLHF